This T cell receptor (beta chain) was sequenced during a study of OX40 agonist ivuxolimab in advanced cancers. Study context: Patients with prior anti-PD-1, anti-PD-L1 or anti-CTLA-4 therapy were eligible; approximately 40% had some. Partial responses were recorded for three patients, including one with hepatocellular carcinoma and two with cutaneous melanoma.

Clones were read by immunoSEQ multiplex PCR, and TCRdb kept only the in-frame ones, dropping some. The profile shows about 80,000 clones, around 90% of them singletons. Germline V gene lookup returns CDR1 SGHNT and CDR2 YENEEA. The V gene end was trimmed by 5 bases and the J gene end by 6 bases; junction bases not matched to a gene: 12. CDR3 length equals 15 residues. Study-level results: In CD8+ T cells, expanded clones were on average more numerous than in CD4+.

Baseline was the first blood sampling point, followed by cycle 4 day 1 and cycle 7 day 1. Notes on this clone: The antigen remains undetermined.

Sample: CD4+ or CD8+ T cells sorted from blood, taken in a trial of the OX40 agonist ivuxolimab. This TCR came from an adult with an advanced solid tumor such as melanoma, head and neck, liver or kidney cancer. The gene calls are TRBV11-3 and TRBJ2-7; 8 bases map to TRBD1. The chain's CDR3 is CASSPNYLTGAEQYF. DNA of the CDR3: TGTGCCAGCAGCCCCAATTACCTGACAGGGGCCGAGCAGTACTTC.